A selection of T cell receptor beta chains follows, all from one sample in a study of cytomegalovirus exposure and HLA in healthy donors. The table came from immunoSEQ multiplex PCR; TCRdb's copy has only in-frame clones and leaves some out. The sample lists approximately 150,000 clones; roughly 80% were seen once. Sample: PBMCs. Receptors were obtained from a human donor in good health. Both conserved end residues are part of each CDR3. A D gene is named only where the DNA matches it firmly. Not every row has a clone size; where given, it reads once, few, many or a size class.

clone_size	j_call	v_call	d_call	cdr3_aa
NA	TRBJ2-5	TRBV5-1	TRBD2	CASSSAGGQETQYF
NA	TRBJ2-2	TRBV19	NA	CASSRRGLNTGELFF
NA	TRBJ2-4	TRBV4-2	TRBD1	CASSQDDTGVAKNIQYF
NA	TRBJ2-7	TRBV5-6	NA	CASSLAAGWTALSYEQYF
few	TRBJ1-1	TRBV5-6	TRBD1	CASSLGGRGAFF
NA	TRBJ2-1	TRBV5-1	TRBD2	CASSPGTSGYNEQFF
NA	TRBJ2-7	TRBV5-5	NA	CASSLGLQPSYEQYF
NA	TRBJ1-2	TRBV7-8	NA	CASSLAYPENYGYTF
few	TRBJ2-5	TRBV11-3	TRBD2	CASSLGLAGRETQYF
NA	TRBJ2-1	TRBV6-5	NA	CASSYSVGVDEQFF
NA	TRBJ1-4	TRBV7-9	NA	CSSSTILEEPNEKLFF
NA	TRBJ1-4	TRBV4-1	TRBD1	CASSQPGTGMKSLFF
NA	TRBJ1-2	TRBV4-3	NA	CASSPGVGKGRTTNYGYTF
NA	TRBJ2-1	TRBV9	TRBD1	CASSEGTAYNEQFF
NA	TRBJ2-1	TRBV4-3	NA	CASSQDMGGSYNEQFF
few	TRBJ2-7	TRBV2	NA	CASRVSQGYEQYF
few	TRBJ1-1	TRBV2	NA	CASSERGGTEAFF
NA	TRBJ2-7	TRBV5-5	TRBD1	CASSVGQGKYEQYF
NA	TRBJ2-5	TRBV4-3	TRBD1	CASSPATGSLQETQYF
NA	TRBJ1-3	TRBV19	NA	CASSKQGAGNTIYF
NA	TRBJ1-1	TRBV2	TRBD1	CASSVPGTGGDPEAFF
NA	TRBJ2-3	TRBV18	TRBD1	CASSGQGTDTQYF
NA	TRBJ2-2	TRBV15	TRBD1	CATSRTPTGDTGELFF
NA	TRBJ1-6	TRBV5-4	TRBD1	CASSLGQGFDSPLHF
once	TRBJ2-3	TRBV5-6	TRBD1	CASVYGTGYGDTQYF
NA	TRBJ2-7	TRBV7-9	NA	CASSLVSYEQYF
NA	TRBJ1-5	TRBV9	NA	CASSVDNRELHQPQHF
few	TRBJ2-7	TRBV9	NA	CASSGGQLAYEQYF
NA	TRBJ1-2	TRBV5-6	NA	CASSLGSYGYTF
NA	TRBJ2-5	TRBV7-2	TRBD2	CASSELAGGPEETQYF
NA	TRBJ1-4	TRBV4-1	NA	CASSQDWGGEREKLFF
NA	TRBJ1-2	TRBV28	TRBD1	CASSGQGGIGYGYTF
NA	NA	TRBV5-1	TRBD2	CASSLGEGGYEQYF
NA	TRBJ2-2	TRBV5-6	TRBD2	CASSPLAGGDTGELFF
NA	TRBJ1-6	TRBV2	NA	CASRSEGSGNSPLHF
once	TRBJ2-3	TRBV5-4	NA	CASSLEVGGTDTQYF
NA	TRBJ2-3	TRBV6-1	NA	CASRSSEPPDTQYF